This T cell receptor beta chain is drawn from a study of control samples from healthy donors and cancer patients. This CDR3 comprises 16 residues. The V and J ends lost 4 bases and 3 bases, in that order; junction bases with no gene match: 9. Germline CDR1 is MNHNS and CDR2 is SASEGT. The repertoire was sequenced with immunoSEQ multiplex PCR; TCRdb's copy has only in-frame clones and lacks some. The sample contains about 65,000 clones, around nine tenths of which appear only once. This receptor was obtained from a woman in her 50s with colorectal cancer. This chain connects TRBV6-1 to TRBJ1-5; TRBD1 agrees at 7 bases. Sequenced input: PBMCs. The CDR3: CASSGRQGSSNQPQHF. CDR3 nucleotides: TGTGCCAGCAGTGGACGACAGGGCTCCTCCAATCAGCCCCAGCATTTT.